This T cell receptor beta chain was profiled in a study of cytomegalovirus exposure and HLA in healthy donors (dated 2017 in TCRdb). Describing the broader study: In an earlier analysis of several hundred of the donors, 250 to 350 Gb of sequence data and some 120 million unique TCR beta sequences from 150 million to 200 million T cells were reported. High-throughput TCR immunosequencing, statistical association of individual TCRs with disease status, and machine learning were combined to predict cytomegalovirus infection status. Across 398 genotyped donors of the cohort, an average of about 240,000 unique TCR beta nucleotide sequences per donor were sequenced, and 15% to 20% of those sequences were non-productive. Among the approximately 400 genotyped donors, approximately 81% belonged to the genetic ancestry cluster associated with self-reported Caucasian donors. Rather than using new phenotypic data, the later analysis identified candidate immune exposures from TCR beta sequences and from how often those sequences occurred across donors. Every repertoire in the discovery cohort had been generated on one and the same sequencing platform. In a later analysis, previously published TCR beta repertoires from 550 to 750 donors were re-analyzed and high-resolution HLA genotyping was added so that TCR occurrence patterns could be studied. An earlier analysis of more than 450 of the donors used high-throughput TCR beta sequencing to judge whether each TCR beta V gene segment behaved as functional or pseudogenic. Both class I and class II loci were covered by HLA typing, at four-digit resolution. Because of strong linkage in the cohort, a few DR-DQ haplotypes were treated as single units for association and clustering. Approximately 300 gigabases of sequencing data and tens of millions of unique TCR sequences made up an early release that covered roughly 670 HLA-typed donors. Besides the first cohort of around 700 subjects, a separate validation cohort made up of 120 different subjects was used. A later genetic analysis took genome-wide SNP genotypes for about 55% of the 666 donors and used that subset as a discovery cohort. Donor age, sex, ethnicity and CMV serostatus were compiled together with the repertoire data. The number of typed donors differed by locus: roughly 629-630 for A, B, C, DRB1 and DQB1; some 500 for DQA1; 606 for DPA1; and around 470 for DPB1. Using immunosequencing, the study profiled T cell repertoires from about 620 subjects and related those repertoires to cytomegalovirus serostatus. The study was designed to test whether signatures of past pathogen exposure could be identified by cataloging public T cell receptors. What the authors observed across the whole study: In this cohort, only TCR beta chains were sequenced, and detectable features were limited by the absence of alpha or paired-chain data. A further reported finding was that TCR beta sequences accurately predicted the HLA-A and HLA-B alleles for most subjects in the first cohort. HLA typing was unavailable for some donors at each locus, so association tests used only the typed subset. Compared with equally common non-associated chains, HLA-associated TCR beta chains in a later analysis were more clonally expanded and had lower generation probabilities. The authors suggested that the approach could potentially be generalized to other disease states and immunological phenotypes. Correlated functional status among segregating V segments might be attributable to linkage disequilibrium, but an unknown experimental factor could not be ruled out. In a later analysis, several top co-occurrence clusters were reported to appear linked to parvovirus B19, influenza, CMV and Epstein-Barr virus. The presence/absence analyses assumed that sequencing depth was roughly uniform across donors, and that assumption may not be true. The only immune exposure information available for the cohort was CMV serostatus. Most TCR sequences were observed very rarely across donors, whereas some public TCRs were present in many individuals. Strong co-occurrence of HLA alleles, especially DR and DQ, made assigning TCR associations to individual alleles difficult. The study gave a list of 150 to 200 TCR beta chains associated with cytomegalovirus. An association between a missense DCLRE1C variant and V-gene and J-gene trimming of TCR beta chains was found in a later genetic analysis and replicated in an independent cohort. The sequencing pipeline was judged likely to have produced a cluster of highly shared sequence variants as a technical artifact. In a later analysis, about 17,000 TCR beta sequences were associated with specific HLA alleles at a false discovery rate of 0.05. Because the 87-base-pair reads could not distinguish some IMGT-functional V segments, including TRBV6-2 and TRBV6-3, those segments were excluded. In a later genetic analysis, fewer N-insertions in productive TCRs were reported among donors in an Asian-associated ancestry cluster than the roughly 700-donor mean. In an earlier analysis of 587 of the donors, most TCR beta V segments appeared in productive rearrangements about 87% or about 30% of the time, broadly matching IMGT annotations. The earlier analysis of about 600 of the donors excluded some 16 rarely observed V segments, including chromosome 9 orphons, because counts were too low. Three of the identified cytomegalovirus-associated TCR beta chains were confirmed in vitro to be specific for cytomegalovirus antigens. In a later analysis, the rate of TCR association differed among HLA loci, with DRB1 alleles having the most associated TCRs and HLA-C alleles having the fewest. In a later analysis, most CMV-associated TCR beta chains were found to appear HLA-restricted, with HLA associations seemingly driven largely by CMV exposure. In both the original and validation cohorts, the classifier was reported to diagnose cytomegalovirus status with high specificity and sensitivity.

The cohort was made up of several hundred healthy bone marrow donors. Cohort members were all nominally healthy when sampled, although unrecorded immune exposures were likely present. The donor was CMV seronegative and belonged to the group of under 400 seronegative cohort members. Each donor provided a peripheral blood sample, and peripheral blood mononuclear cells were used for TCR beta sequencing. Genomic DNA extraction from the blood cell samples was performed with the Qiagen DNeasy Blood Extraction Kit. Taken from the germline V gene, the CDR1 and CDR2 loops are SGHAT and FQNNGV. V has 5 bases trimmed and J has 1 base trimmed; junction bases matching no gene number 6. Spanning cysteine to phenylalanine, the CDR3 consists of 15 amino acids. The DNA shown is the 45-base CDR3, in frame from base 1. This clone showed up just once. Its cognate antigen has yet to be identified. Base qualities were left out, and no much larger clone turns up one base away.

Libraries came from the immunoSEQ multiplex PCR assay. For the multiplex PCR, a mixture combining 60 forward primers for TCR Vbeta segments and 13 reverse primers for TCR Jbeta segments was used. A multiplex PCR assay on genomic DNA amplified the CDR3 region of rearranged TCR beta genes. The Illumina HiSeq System was used to sequence the amplified TCR beta libraries as 87-base-pair reads. On the authors' methods: Across the 500 to 850 repertoires, a later analysis counted 80 million or so unique TCR beta chains, approximately 12 million of which were shared by at least two donors. To remove PCR and sequencing errors, raw reads were error-corrected and collapsed into unique sequences using a nearest-neighbor algorithm that merged closely related sequences. CDR3 sequences were aligned to IMGT reference sequences to assign V, D and J gene segments. Each retained sequence needed at least a six-nucleotide match to both a V gene segment and a J gene segment. Rearrangements were called productive when the CDR3 lacked stop codons and stayed in frame with V and J; all others were non-productive. CDR3 was defined according to IMGT convention as the region running from the second conserved V-encoded cysteine to the conserved J-encoded phenylalanine. In an earlier analysis of 587 of the donors, sequences lacking an unambiguous match to a single V gene segment were excluded. In an earlier analysis of a few hundred of the donors, V segments were called functional above 56.7% productive rearrangements and were called segregating when the between-donor standard deviation exceeded 5%. A statistical classification framework was built to diagnose cytomegalovirus status from the catalog of TCR beta chain sequences. V and J gene assignment, in a later analysis, came from comparing TCR nucleotide sequences with IMGT/GENE-DB human TR gene sequences. Using the TCRdist pipeline, a later analysis assigned CDR3 sequences along with most-parsimonious VDJ recombination scenarios. In a later analysis, each TCR beta chain was defined by its CDR3 amino acid sequence together with its V-gene family, and reads lacking a unique V-gene family were excluded. A later analysis removed several hundred highly shared, low-generation-probability nucleotide sequences to deal with suspected cross-contamination and a sequencing artifact. For each public chain, a later analysis derived a clonal expansion index from normalized ranks of inferred template counts within each repertoire. A later analysis computed generation probabilities with a VDJ recombination model fitted to out-of-frame rearrangements, and checked the results against IGoR. In a later analysis, hypergeometric tests were used to score TCR-TCR, TCR-HLA and TCR-CMV co-occurrence, with a repertoire-size bias correction applied to TCR pairs. A later analysis estimated false discovery rates by permuting HLA or CMV assignments 20 times. In a later analysis, co-occurring TCRs were grouped using DBSCAN, and TCRdist sequence similarity was added for clustering within HLA-allele-positive subsets. Co-occurrence clustering excluded repertoires with fewer than 30,000 or more than 120,000 public chains, plus five with anomalous nucleotide sharing. In its TCRdb copy, this immuneACCESS table keeps in-frame sequences only and misses some clones. Where compared with another copy, unresolved V genes explain less than half of these, and the others have no known cause. D and trimming come from the DNA, and the V and J calls and clone size come from that table. This sample is represented by about 69,000 clones; 76% of them were singletons. Clones ranked in the top ten supply around 3% of the sample.

The source of this sequence is a man aged 18 to 29 in good health and CMV-seronegative. The sequenced material came from PBMCs. The rearrangement joined TRBV11-2 to TRBJ2-5; 8 junctional bases match TRBD2. Here the CDR3 is given as CASSQGTSGQETQYF. The sequenced DNA: TGTGCCAGCAGCCAGGGAACTAGCGGCCAAGAGACCCAGTACTTC. Supplemented by the reference TRBV11-2 and TRBJ2-5 proteins around the CDR3, the complete variable domain is EAGVAQSPRYKIIEKRQSVAFWCNPISGHATLYWYQQILGQGPKLLIQFQNNGVVDDSQLPKDRFSAERLKGVDSTLKIQPAKLEDSAVYLCASSQGTSGQETQYFGPGTRLLVL.